The 18 T cell receptor beta chains below were found in one sample sequenced in a study of cytomegalovirus exposure and HLA in healthy donors. Both 60 Vbeta primers and 13 Jbeta primers went into the PCR. TCRdb's table, derived via immunoSEQ multiplex PCR, lists solely in-frame clones and lacks some. Of about 120,000 clones detected, roughly four fifths appear once; the ten largest clones hold approximately 2%. Sequenced input: PBMCs. The source is a man in his forties in good health and CMV-seronegative.

The CDR3 coding sequence is TGTGCCAGTAGCCTGAGGGCGAACACTGAAGCTTTCTTT. It specifies CASSLRANTEAFF. The gene calls are TRBV19 and TRBJ1-1; D unclear. The V and J ends lost 6 bases and 1 base respectively, with 9 bases between them. Germline CDR1 LNHDA, CDR2 SQIVND (reference sequence). This CDR3 has 13 residues.

This clone showed up just a few times. This chain links TRBV9 with TRBJ2-7, with D perhaps TRBD1 (5 bases). Deletions cut 4 bases from V and 2 bases from J, with 13 bases between. The CDR3 totals 14 residues. Per the germline V gene, CDR1 is SGDLS and CDR2 is YYNGEE. Written as DNA, the CDR3 is TGTGCCAGCAGCCCCGCAGGGAATACCTACGAGCAGTACTTC. Its translation: CASSPAGNTYEQYF. Filled out from reference TRBV9 and TRBJ2-7, the complete variable domain reads DSGVTQTPKHLITATGQRVTLRCSPRSGDLSVYWYQQSLDQGLQFLIQYYNGEERAKGNILERFSAQQFPDLHSELNLSSLELGDSALYFCASSPAGNTYEQYFGPGTRLTVT.

This chain uses TRBV28 with TRBJ2-7; possible D gene TRBD2, 6 bases. Germline V gene sequence: CDR1 MDHEN, CDR2 SYDVKM. The CDR3 length is 15 residues. V shed 3 bases and J shed 6 bases, with 18 bases lying between them. Here the CDR3 DNA reads TGTGCCAGCAGTTTTTCTGGGCGGGGACCCTCCGAGCAGTACTTC. Its translation is CASSFSGRGPSEQYF.

V gene TRBV27 combines with J gene TRBJ2-1; no clear D gene. Trimming shortened V by 4 bases and J by 10 bases, and 11 bases separated the two germline ends. CDR1 is MNHEY, CDR2 SMNVEV, per germline (reference sequence). This CDR3 has 12 residues. The CDR3 loop reads CASSSRPLEQFF. The CDR3 DNA reads TGTGCCAGCAGTTCCAGGCCCCTCGAGCAGTTCTTC.

The genes are TRBV5-8 and TRBJ2-2; 11 bases are a match to TRBD2. The germline V gene encodes CDR1 SGHTS and CDR2 YDEGEE. The V and J ends lost 9 bases and 4 bases, in that order; junction bases with no gene match: 11. The CDR3 is made up of 16 amino acids. The CDR3 DNA is TGTGCCACCGTTCATAGCGGGGGGGTCGGCACCGGGGAGCTGTTTTTT. This translates into CATVHSGGVGTGELFF.

This sequence joins TRBV27 and TRBJ2-3, with D unclear. Trimming took off 0 bases at V and 1 base at J, with 8 bases between the two ends. The CDR3 has 15 residues. The germline CDR1 and CDR2 sequences are MNHEY and SMNVEV (reference sequence). The CDR3 coding sequence is TGTGCCAGCAGTTTATCGAGCGCTCGCACAGATACGCAGTATTTT. This gives the protein CASSLSSARTDTQYF.

The chain uses TRBV10-3 and TRBJ2-3, with TRBD2 identical over 9 bases. Germline CDR1 and CDR2: ENHRY and SYGVKD. The V segment lost 2 bases and the J segment 0 bases; nucleotides outside the gene matches: 6. The CDR3 consists of 17 residues. CDR3 region: CAISERAGGRSTDTQYF. The CDR3 DNA sequence: TGTGCCATCAGTGAGCGAGCGGGAGGTAGGAGCACAGATACGCAGTATTTT.

The chain combines TRBV6-6 with TRBJ1-3; TRBD1 is a possible D gene (5 bases). This CDR3 has 13 residues. The V and J ends lost 7 bases and 2 bases respectively, with 9 bases between them. Germline CDR1 reads MNHNY; CDR2 reads SVGAGI (reference sequence). The CDR3 region is CASKTEAGNTIYF. The CDR3 nucleotides read TGTGCCAGCAAGACAGAGGCTGGAAACACCATATATTTT.

The rearrangement uses TRBV30 and TRBJ1-5; possibly TRBD1 for D (6 bases). Trimming shortened V by 5 bases and J by 5 bases, and 22 bases separated the two germline ends. This CDR3 is built from 16 residues. CDR1 is GTSNPN, CDR2 SVGIG, per germline (reference sequence). CDR3 nucleotide sequence: TGTGCCTGGTTCAGTGAGAGGACAGAGGGGGATCAGCCCCAGCATTTT. This codes for CAWFSERTEGDQPQHF.

This clone was seen a few times. V usage is TRBV6-5 and J usage is TRBJ1-3; maybe TRBD1 (6 bases). CDR1 and CDR2 (germline): MNHEY, SVGAGI. The CDR3 consists of 14 residues. Trimming cost V 7 bases and J 2 bases, with 12 bases left between them. CDR3 region: CASNGWGPGNTIYF. Here the CDR3 DNA reads TGTGCCAGCAACGGATGGGGGCCTGGAAACACCATATATTTT.

The rearrangement links TRBV6-1 to TRBJ1-1; D is ambiguous. This CDR3 has 15 residues. CDR1 MNHNS and CDR2 SASEGT come from the germline V gene. V lost 4 bases and J 3 bases, leaving 15 bases between the germline ends. The CDR3, as DNA: TGTGCCAGCAGTGGAGGCATCGCCGGGGACACTGAAGCTTTCTTT. Protein: CASSGGIAGDTEAFF.

The chain carries TRBV1 and TRBJ2-3; TRBD1 is the table's D call, not checked against the DNA. TRBV1 is reported as a pseudogene. This CDR3 contains 13 residues. The CDR3 here is CTSSRGRRDTQYF. CDR3 coding DNA: TGCACCAGCAGCCGGGGGCGCAGAGATACGCAGTATTTT.

J is TRBJ2-5 and V is TRBV28; 12 bases fit TRBD2. Germline values: CDR1 MDHEN, CDR2 SYDVKM. The CDR3 consists of 17 residues. The V segment lost 6 bases and the J segment 2 bases; nucleotides outside the gene matches: 10. The CDR3 DNA reads TGTGCCAGCAGCTCCTGGACTAGCGGGATTGAACAAGAGACCCAGTACTTC. This gives the protein CASSSWTSGIEQETQYF.

V is TRBV7-6 and J is TRBJ1-6; no clear D. The CDR3 is 15 residues long. Trimming pared 3 bases from V and 9 bases from J, leaving 15 bases between. Germline values: CDR1 SGHVS, CDR2 FNYEAQ. The DNA of the CDR3 is TGTGCCAGCAGCTTTGGGCCGACTAGGAGTTCACCCCTCCACTTT. The encoded protein is CASSFGPTRSSPLHF.

The chain is built from TRBV4-3 and TRBJ1-4; D gene ambiguous. V lost 3 bases and J 8 bases, leaving 10 bases between the germline ends. The germline CDR1 and CDR2 sequences are LGHNA and YSLEER. The CDR3 spans 13 residues. Here the CDR3 reads CASSQGEREKLFF. In DNA form, the CDR3 reads TGCGCCAGCAGCCAGGGAGAGAGGGAAAAACTGTTTTTT.

This chain links TRBV20-1 with TRBJ2-3, with a possible D match to TRBD1 (6 bases). Germline CDR1 reads DFQATT; CDR2 reads SNEGSKA (reference sequence). Between the trimmed V and J ends, which lost 7 bases and 8 bases, there was a span of 13 bases. The CDR3 extends over 11 amino acids. In DNA, the CDR3 is TGCAGTGTAAGGGACATCCCTACGCAGTATTTT. Translation: CSVRDIPTQYF.

The chain has TRBV5-1 and TRBJ2-2; tentatively, D is TRBD2 (5 bases). Deletions cut 4 bases from V and 0 bases from J, with 13 bases between. Germline V lookup: CDR1 SGHRS, CDR2 YFSETQ. The CDR3 totals 16 residues. The CDR3 bases are TGCGCCAGCAGCAATAGCGCGACAACGAACACCGGGGAGCTGTTTTTT. Translating gives CASSNSATTNTGELFF.

This clone showed up just once. The gene calls are TRBV5-6 and TRBJ2-1, with 9 bases matching TRBD1. The V gene end was trimmed by 2 bases and the J gene end by 9 bases; junction bases not matched to a gene: 6. Germline V gene sequence: CDR1 SGHDT, CDR2 YYEEEE. The CDR3 consists of 14 residues. The CDR3 here is CASSLQGASSEQFF. The CDR3 DNA follows: TGTGCCAGCAGCTTACAGGGGGCAAGTAGTGAGCAGTTCTTC.